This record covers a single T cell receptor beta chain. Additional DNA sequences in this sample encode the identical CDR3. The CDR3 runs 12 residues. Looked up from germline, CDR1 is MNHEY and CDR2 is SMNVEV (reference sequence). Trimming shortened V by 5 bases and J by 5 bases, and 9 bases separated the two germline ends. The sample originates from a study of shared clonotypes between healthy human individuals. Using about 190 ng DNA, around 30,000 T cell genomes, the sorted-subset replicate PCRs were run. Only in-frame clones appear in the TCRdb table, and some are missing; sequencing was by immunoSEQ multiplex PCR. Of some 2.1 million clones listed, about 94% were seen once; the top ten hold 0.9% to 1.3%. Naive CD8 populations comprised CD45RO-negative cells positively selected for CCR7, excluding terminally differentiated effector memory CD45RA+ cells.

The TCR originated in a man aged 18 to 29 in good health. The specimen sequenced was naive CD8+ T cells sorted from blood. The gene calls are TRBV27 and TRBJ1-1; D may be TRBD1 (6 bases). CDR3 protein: CASSEGGTEAFF. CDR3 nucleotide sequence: TGTGCCAGCAGTGAGGGGGGGACTGAAGCTTTCTTT.